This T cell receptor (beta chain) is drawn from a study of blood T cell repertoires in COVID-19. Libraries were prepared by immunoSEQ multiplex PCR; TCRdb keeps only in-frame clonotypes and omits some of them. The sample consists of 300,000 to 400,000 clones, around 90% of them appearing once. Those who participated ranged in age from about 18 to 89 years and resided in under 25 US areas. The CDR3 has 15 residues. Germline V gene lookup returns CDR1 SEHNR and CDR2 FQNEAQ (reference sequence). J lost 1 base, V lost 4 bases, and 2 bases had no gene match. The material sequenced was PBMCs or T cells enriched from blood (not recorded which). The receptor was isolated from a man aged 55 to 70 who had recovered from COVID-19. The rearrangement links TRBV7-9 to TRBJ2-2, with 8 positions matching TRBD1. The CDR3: CASSSTGENTGELFF. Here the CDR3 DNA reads TGTGCCAGCAGCTCGACAGGGGAGAACACCGGGGAGCTGTTTTTT.